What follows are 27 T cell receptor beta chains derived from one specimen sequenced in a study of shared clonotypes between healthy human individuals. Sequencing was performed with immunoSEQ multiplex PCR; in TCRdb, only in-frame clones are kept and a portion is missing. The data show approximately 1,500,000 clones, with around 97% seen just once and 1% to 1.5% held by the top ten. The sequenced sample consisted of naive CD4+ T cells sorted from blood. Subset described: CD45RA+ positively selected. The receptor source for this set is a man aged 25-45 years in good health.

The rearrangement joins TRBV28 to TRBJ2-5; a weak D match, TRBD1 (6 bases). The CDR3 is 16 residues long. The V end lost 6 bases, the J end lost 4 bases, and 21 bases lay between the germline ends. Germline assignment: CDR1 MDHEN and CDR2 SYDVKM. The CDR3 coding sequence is TGTGCCAGCAGCCGACGTACCAGGCAGGGGCGAGAGACCCAGTACTTC. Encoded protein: CASSRRTRQGRETQYF.

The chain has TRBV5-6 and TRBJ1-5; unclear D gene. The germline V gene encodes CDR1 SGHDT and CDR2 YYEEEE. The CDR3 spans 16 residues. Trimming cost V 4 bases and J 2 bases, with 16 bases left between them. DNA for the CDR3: TGTGCCAGCAGCGAGACCACCTCGCGGGGCAATCAGCCCCAGCATTTT. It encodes CASSETTSRGNQPQHF.

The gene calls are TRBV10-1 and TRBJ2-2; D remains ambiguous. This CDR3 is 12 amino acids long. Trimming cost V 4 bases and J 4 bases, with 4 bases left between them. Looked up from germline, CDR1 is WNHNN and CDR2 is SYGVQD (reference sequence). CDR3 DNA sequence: TGCGCCAGCAGTGTCCGCACCGGGGAGCTGTTTTTT. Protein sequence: CASSVRTGELFF.

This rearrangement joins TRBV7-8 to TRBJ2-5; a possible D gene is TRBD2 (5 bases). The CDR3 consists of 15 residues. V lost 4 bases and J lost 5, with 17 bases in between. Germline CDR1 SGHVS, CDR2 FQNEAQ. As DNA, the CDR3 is TGTGCCAGCAGCTCCGGACTTCGGAGCTTGGAGACCCAGTACTTC. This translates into CASSSGLRSLETQYF.

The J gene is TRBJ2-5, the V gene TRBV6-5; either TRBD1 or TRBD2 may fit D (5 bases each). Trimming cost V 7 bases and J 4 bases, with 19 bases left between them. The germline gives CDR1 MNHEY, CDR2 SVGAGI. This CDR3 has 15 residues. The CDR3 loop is CASTRDRYYGETQYF. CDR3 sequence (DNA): TGTGCCAGCACTCGGGACCGGTACTACGGAGAGACCCAGTACTTC.

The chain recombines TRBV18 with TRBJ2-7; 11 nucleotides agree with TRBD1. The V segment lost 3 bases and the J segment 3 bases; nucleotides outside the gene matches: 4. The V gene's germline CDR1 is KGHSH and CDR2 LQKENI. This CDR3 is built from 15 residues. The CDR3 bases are TGTGCCAGCTCACCTCCCGGGACAGGGGGCTACGAGCAGTACTTC. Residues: CASSPPGTGGYEQYF. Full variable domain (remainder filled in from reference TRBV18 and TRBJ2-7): NAGVMQNPRHLVRRRGQEARLRCSPMKGHSHVYWYRQLPEEGLKFMVYLQKENIIDESGMPKERFSAEFPKEGPSILRIQQVVRGDSAAYFCASSPPGTGGYEQYFGPGTRLTVT.

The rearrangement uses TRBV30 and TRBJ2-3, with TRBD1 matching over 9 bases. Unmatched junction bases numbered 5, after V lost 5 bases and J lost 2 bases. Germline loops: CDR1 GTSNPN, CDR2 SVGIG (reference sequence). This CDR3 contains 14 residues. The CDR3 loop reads CAWAGTGYTDTQYF. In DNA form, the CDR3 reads TGTGCCTGGGCCGGGACAGGGTACACAGATACGCAGTATTTT. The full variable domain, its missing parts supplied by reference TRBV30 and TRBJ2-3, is SQTIHQWPATLVQPVGSPLSLECTVEGTSNPNLYWYRQAAGRGLQLLFYSVGIGQISSEVPQNLSASRPQDRQFILSSKKLLLSDSGFYLCAWAGTGYTDTQYFGPGTRLTVL.

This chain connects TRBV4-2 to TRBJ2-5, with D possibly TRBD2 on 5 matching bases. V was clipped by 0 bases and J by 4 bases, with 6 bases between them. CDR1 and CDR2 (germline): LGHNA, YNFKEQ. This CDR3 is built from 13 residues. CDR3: CASSQDGLETQYF. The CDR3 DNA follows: TGTGCCAGCAGCCAAGATGGACTAGAGACCCAGTACTTC.

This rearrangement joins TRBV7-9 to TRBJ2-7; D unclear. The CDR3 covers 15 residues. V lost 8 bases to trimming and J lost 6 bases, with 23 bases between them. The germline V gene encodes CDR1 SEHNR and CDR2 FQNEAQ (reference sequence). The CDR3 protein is CASSSPTGPLGEQYF. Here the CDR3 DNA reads TGTGCCAGCTCCTCCCCTACGGGCCCGTTGGGCGAGCAGTACTTC.

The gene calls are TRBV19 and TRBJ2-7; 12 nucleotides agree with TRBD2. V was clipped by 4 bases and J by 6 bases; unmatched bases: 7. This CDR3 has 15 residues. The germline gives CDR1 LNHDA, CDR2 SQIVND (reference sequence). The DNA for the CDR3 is TGTGCCAGTAGTACGACTAGCGGGAGTTTATCCGAGCAGTACTTC. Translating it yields CASSTTSGSLSEQYF.

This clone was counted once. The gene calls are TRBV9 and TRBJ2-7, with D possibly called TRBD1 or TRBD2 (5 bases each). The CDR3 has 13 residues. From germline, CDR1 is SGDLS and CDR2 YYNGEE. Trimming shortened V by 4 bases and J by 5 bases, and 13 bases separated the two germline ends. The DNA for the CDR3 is TGTGCCAGCAGCTGGGGCAGGGAGAACGAGCAGTACTTC. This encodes CASSWGRENEQYF.

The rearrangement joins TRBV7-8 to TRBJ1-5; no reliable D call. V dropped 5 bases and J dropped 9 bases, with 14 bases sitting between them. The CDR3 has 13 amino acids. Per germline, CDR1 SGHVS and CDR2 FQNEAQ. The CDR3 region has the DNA TGTGCCAGCAGCCCCGACTCTCTCCGGCCCCAGCATTTT. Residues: CASSPDSLRPQHF.

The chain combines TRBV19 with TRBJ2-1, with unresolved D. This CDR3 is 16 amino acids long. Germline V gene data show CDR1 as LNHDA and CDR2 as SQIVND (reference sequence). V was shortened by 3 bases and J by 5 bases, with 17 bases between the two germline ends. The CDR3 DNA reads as TGTGCCAGTAGTATCTCGGTTTTGTACGACAACAATGAGCAGTTCTTC. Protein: CASSISVLYDNNEQFF.

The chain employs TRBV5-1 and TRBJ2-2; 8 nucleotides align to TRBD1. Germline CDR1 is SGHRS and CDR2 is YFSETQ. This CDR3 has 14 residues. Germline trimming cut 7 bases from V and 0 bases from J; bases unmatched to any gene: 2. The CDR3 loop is CASLTGANTGELFF. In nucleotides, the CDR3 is TGCGCCAGCTTGACAGGGGCGAACACCGGGGAGCTGTTTTTT.

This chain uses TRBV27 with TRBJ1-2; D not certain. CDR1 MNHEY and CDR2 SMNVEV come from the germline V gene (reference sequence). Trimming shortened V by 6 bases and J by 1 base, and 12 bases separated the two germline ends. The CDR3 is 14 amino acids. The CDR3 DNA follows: TGTGCCAGCAGCCAAGTCGGGGTTAACTATGGCTACACCTTC. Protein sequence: CASSQVGVNYGYTF.

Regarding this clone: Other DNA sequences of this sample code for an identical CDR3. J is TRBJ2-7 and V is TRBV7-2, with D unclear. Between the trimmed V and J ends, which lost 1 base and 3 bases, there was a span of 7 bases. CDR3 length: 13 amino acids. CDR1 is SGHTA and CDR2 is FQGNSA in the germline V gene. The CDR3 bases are TGTGCCAGCAGCTTAGGGCTGAGCTACGAGCAGTACTTC. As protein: CASSLGLSYEQYF.

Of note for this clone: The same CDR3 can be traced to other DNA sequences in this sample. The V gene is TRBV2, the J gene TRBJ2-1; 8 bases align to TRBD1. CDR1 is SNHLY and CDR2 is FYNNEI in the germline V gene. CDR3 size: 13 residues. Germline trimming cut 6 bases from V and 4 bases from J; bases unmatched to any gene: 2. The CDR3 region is CASRGTGYNEQFF. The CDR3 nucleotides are TGTGCCAGCAGGGGGACAGGTTACAATGAGCAGTTCTTC.

The CDR3 DNA is TGTGCCAGCTCACCCCCCGGGACTAGCGGCGGAGATACGCAGTATTTT. Translating gives CASSPPGTSGGDTQYF. The V and J genes are TRBV18 and TRBJ2-3; the match to TRBD2 covers 11 bases. V dropped 3 bases and J dropped 5; count of bases not matched to a gene: 7. Germline assignment: CDR1 KGHSH and CDR2 LQKENI. CDR3 length: 16 residues.

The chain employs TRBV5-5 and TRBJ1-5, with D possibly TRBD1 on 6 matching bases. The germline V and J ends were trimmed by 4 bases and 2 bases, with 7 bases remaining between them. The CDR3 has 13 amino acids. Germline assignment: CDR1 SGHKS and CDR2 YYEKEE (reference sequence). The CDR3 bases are TGTGCCAGCAGCCGACAGGGCAATCAGCCCCAGCATTTT. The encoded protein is CASSRQGNQPQHF.

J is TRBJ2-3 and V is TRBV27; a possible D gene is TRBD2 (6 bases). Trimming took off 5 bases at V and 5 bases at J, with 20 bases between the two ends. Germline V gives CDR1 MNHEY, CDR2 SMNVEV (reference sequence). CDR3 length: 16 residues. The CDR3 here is CASSPYRRTGEDTQYF. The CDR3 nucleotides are TGTGCCAGCAGTCCTTACCGAAGAACGGGGGAAGATACGCAGTATTTT.

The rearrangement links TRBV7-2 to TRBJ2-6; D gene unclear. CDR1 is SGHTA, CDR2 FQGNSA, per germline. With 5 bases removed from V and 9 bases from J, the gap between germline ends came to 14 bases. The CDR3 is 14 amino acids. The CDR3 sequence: CASSQNKVFNVLTF. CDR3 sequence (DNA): TGTGCCAGCAGCCAGAATAAGGTGTTCAACGTCCTGACTTTC.

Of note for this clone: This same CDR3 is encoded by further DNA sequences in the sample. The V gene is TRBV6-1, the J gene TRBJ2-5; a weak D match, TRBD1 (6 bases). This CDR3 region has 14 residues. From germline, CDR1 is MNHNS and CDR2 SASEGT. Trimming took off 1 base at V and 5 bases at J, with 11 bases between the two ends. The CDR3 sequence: CASSEDRVVETQYF. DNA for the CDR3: TGTGCCAGCAGTGAAGACAGGGTGGTGGAGACCCAGTACTTC.

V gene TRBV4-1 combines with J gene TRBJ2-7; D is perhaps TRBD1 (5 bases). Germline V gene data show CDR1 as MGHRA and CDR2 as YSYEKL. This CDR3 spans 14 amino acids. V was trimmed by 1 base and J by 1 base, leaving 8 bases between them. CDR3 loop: CASSQGTFSYEQYF. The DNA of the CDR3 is TGCGCCAGCAGCCAAGGGACATTTTCCTACGAGCAGTACTTC.

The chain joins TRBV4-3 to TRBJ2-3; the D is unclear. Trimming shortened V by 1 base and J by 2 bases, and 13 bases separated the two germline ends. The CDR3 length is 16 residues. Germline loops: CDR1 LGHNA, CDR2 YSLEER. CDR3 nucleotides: TGCGCCAGCAGCCAAGTGTCCCCGGGCAACACAGATACGCAGTATTTT. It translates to CASSQVSPGNTDTQYF.

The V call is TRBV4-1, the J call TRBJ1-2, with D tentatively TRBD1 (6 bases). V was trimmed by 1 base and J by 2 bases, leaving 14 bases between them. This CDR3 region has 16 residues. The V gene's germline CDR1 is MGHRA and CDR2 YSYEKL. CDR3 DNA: TGCGCCAGCAGCCAAGTCCGAACAGGGAAGAACTATGGCTACACCTTC. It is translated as CASSQVRTGKNYGYTF.

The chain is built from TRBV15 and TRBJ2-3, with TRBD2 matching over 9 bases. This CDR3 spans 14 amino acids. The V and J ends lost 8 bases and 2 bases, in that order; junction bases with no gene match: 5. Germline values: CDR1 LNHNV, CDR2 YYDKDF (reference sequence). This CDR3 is CATSGLAYTDTQYF. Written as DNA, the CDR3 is TGTGCCACCTCGGGACTAGCATACACAGATACGCAGTATTTT.

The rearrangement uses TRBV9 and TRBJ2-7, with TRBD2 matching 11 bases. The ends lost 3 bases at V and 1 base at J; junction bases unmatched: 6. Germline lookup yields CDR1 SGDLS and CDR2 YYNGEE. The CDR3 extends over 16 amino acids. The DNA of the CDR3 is TGTGCCAGCAGCGGAACCGGGACTAGCGGATCCTACGAGCAGTACTTC. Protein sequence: CASSGTGTSGSYEQYF. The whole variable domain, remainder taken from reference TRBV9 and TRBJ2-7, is DSGVTQTPKHLITATGQRVTLRCSPRSGDLSVYWYQQSLDQGLQFLIQYYNGEERAKGNILERFSAQQFPDLHSELNLSSLELGDSALYFCASSGTGTSGSYEQYFGPGTRLTVT.